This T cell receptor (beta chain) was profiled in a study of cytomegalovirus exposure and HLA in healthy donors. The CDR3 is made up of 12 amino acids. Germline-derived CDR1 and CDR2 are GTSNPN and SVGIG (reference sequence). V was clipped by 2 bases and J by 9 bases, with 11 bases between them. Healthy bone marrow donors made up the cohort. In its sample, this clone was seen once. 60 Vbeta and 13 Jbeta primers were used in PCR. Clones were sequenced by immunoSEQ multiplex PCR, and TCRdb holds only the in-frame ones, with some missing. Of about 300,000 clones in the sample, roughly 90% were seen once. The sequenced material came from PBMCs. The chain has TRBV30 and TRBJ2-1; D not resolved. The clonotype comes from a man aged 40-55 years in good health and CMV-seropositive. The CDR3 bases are TGTGCCTGGAGTTGGGCAAGCAGTGAGCAGTTCTTC. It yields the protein CAWSWASSEQFF.